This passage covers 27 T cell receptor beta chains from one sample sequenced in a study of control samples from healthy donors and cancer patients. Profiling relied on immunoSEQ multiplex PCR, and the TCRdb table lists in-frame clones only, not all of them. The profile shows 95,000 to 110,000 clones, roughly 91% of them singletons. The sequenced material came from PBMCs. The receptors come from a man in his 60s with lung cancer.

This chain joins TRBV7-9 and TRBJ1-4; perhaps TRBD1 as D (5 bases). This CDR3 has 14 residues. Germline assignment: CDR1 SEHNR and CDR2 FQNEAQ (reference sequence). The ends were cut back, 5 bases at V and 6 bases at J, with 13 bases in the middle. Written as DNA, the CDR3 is TGTGCCAGCAGCCCGGACATAAGTTATGAAAAACTGTTTTTT. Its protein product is CASSPDISYEKLFF.

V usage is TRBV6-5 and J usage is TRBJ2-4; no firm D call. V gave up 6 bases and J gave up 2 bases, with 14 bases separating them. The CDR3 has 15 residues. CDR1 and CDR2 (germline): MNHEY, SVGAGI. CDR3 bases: TGTGCCAGCAGAGGGCAGGTTCATACCAAAAACATTCAGTACTTC. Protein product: CASRGQVHTKNIQYF.

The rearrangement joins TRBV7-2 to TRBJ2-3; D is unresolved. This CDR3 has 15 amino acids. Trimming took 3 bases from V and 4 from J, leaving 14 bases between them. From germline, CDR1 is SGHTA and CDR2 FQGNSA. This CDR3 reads CASSLSLDRPDTQYF. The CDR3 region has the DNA TGTGCCAGCAGCTTGTCCCTGGACCGCCCAGATACGCAGTATTTT. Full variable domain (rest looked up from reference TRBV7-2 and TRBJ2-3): GAGVSQSPSNKVTEKGKDVELRCDPISGHTALYWYRQSLGQGLEFLIYFQGNSAPDKSGLPSDRFSAERTGGSVSTLTIQRTQQEDSAVYLCASSLSLDRPDTQYFGPGTRLTVL.

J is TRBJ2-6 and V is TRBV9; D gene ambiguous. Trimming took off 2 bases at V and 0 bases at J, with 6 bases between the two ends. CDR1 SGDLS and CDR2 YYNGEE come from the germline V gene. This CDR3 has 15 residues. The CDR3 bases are TGTGCCAGCAGCGTGATGGGCTCTGGGGCCAACGTCCTGACTTTC. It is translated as CASSVMGSGANVLTF.

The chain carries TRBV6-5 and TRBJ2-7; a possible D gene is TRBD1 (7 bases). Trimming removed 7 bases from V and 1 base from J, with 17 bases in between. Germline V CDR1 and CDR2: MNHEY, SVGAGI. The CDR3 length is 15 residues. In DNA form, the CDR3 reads TGTGCCAGCACCTCATCACAGGGGAGGTCCTACGAGCAGTACGTC. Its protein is CASTSSQGRSYEQYV.

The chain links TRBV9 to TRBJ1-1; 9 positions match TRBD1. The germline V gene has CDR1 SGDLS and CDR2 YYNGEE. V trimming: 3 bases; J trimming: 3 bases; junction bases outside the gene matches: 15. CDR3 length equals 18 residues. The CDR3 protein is CASSDSAGQGEGYTEAFF. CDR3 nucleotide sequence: TGTGCCAGCAGCGATTCAGCGGGACAGGGAGAGGGGTACACTGAAGCTTTCTTT.

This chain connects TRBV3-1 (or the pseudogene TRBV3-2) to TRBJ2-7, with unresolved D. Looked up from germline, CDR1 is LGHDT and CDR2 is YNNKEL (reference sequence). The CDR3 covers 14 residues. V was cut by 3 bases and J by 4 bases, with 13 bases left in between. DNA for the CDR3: TGTGCCAGCAGCCATTTGTATGCAGGATACGAGCAGTACTTC. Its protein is CASSHLYAGYEQYF.

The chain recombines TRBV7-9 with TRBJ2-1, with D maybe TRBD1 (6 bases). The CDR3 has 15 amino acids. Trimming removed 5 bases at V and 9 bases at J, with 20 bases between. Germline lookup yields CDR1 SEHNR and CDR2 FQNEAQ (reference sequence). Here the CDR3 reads CASSQGGLGVVEQFF. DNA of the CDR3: TGTGCCAGCAGCCAAGGGGGTCTGGGGGTGGTTGAGCAGTTCTTC. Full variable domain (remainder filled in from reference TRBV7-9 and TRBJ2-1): DTGVSQNPRHKITKRGQNVTFRCDPISEHNRLYWYRQTLGQGPEFLTYFQNEAQLEKSRLLSDRFSAERPKGSFSTLEIQRTEQGDSAMYLCASSQGGLGVVEQFFGPGTRLTVL.

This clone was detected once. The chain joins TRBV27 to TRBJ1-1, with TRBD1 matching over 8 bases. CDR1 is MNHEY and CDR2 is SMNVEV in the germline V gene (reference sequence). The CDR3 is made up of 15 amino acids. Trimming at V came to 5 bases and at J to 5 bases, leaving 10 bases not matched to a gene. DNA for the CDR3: TGTGCCAGCAGTCCCAACCGACAGGGGATGACTGAAGCTTTCTTT. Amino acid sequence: CASSPNRQGMTEAFF.

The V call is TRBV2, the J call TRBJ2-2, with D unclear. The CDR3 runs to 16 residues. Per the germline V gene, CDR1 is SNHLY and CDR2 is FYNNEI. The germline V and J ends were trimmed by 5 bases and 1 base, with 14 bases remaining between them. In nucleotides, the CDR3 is TGTGCCAGCAGTAAACGAATGGTGGGGAACACCGGGGAGCTGTTTTTT. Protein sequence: CASSKRMVGNTGELFF.

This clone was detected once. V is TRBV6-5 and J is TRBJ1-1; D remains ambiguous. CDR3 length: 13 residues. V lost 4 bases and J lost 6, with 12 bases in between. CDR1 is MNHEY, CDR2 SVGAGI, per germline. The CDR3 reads CASSLTKRAEAFF. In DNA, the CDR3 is TGTGCCAGCAGTTTAACAAAGCGGGCTGAAGCTTTCTTT.

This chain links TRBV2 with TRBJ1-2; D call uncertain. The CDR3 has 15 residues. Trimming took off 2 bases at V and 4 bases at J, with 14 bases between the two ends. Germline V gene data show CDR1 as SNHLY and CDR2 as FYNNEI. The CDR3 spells CASSESRVPSYGYTF. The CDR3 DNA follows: TGTGCCAGCAGTGAATCGCGGGTCCCGAGCTATGGCTACACCTTC.

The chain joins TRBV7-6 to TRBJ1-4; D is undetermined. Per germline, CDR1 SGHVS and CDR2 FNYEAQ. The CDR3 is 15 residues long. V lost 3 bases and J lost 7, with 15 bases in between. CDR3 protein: CASSLTFHPGEKLFF. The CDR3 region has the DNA TGTGCCAGCAGCTTGACCTTTCACCCAGGTGAAAAACTGTTTTTT.

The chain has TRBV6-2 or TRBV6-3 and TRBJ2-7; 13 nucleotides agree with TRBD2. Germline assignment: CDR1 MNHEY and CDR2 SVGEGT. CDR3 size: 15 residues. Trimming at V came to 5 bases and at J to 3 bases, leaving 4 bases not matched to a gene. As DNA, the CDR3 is TGTGCCAGCAGTAAAGGACTAGCGGGGGTCTACGAGCAGTACTTC. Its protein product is CASSKGLAGVYEQYF.

The CDR3 DNA follows: TGCGCCAGCAGCTTGGGCCCGGGACAGATGAACACTGAAGCTTTCTTT. This codes for CASSLGPGQMNTEAFF. The chain carries TRBV5-1 and TRBJ1-1; 7 bases agree with TRBD1. This CDR3 is 16 amino acids long. V dropped 0 bases and J dropped 0; count of bases not matched to a gene: 5. Germline CDR1 SGHRS, CDR2 YFSETQ.

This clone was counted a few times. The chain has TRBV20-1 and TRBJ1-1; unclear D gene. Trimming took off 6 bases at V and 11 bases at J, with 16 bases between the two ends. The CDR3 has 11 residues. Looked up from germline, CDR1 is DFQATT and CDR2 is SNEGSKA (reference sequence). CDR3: CSAVLVPTAFF. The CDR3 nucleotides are TGCAGTGCAGTACTCGTCCCAACCGCTTTCTTT.

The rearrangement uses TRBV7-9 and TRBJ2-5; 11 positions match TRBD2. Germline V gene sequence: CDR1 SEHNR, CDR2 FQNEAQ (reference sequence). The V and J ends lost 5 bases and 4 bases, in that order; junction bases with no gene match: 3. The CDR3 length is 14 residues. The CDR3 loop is CASSLGTSGETQYF. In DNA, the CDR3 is TGTGCCAGCAGCCTCGGGACTAGCGGAGAGACCCAGTACTTC.

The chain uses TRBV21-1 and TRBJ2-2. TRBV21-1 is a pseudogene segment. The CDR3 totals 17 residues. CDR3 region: CASSKGWGYLEHRGAVF. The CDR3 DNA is TGTGCCAGCAGCAAAGGGTGGGGCTACCTAGAACACCGGGGAGCTGTTTTT.

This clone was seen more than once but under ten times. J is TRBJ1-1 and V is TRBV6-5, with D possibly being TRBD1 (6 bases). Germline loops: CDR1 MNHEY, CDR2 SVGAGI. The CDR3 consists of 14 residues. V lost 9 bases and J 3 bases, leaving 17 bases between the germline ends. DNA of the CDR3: TGTGCCAGTTATGAGGGACAAGGGGACACTGAAGCTTTCTTT. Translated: CASYEGQGDTEAFF.

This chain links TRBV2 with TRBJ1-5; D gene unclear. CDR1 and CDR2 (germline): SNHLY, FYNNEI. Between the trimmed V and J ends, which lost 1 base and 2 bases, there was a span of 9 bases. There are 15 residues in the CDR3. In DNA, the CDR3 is TGTGCCAGCAGTGAAGTTAGACTACGCAATCAGCCCCAGCATTTT. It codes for CASSEVRLRNQPQHF. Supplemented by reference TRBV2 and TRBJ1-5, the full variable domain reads EPEVTQTPSHQVTQMGQEVILRCVPISNHLYFYWYRQILGQKVEFLVSFYNNEISEKSEIFDDQFSVERPDGSNFTLKIRSTKLEDSAMYFCASSEVRLRNQPQHFGDGTRLSIL.

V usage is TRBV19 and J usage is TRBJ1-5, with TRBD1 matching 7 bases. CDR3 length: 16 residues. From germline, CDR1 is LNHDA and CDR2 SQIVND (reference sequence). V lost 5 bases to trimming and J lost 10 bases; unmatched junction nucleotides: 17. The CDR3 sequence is CASSHRGDGNMLPQHF. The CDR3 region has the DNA TGTGCCAGTAGTCACAGGGGTGATGGGAACATGTTACCCCAGCATTTT.

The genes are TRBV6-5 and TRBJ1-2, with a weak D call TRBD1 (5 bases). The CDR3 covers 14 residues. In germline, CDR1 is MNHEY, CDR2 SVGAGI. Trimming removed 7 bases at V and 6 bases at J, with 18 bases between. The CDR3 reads CASNPGAVVNGYTF. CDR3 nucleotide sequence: TGTGCCAGCAATCCCGGGGCAGTTGTTAATGGCTACACCTTC.

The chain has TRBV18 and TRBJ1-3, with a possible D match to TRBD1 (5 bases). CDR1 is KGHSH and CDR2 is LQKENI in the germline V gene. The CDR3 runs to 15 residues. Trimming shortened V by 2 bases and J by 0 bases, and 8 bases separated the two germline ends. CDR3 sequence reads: CASSPIDSSGNTIYF. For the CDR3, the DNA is TGTGCCAGCTCACCAATTGACAGCTCTGGAAACACCATATATTTT. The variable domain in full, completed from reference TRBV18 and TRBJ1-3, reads NAGVMQNPRHLVRRRGQEARLRCSPMKGHSHVYWYRQLPEEGLKFMVYLQKENIIDESGMPKERFSAEFPKEGPSILRIQQVVRGDSAAYFCASSPIDSSGNTIYFGEGSWLTVV.

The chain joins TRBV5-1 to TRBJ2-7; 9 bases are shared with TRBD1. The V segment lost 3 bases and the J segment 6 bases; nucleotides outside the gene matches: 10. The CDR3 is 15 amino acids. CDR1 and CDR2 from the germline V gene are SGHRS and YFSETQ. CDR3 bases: TGCGCCAGCAGCTCGGGACAGGGAGGATACGGCGAGCAGTACGTC. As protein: CASSSGQGGYGEQYV.

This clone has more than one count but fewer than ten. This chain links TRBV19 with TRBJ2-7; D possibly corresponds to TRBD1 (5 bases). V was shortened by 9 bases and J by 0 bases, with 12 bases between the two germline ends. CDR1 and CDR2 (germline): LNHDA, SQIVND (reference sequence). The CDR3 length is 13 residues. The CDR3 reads CARTRGCSYEQYV. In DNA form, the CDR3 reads TGTGCCAGGACAAGGGGCTGCTCCTACGAGCAGTACGTC.

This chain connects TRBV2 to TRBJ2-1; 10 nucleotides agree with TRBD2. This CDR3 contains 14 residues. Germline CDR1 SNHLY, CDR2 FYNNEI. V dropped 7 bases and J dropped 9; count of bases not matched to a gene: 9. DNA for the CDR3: TGTGCCAGCACCGAGCAAGCGGGGGGGCTTGAGCAGTTCTTC. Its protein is CASTEQAGGLEQFF.

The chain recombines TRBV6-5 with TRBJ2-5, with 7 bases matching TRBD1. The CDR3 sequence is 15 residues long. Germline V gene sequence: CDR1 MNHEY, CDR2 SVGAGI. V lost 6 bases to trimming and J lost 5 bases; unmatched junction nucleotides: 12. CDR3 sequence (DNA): TGTGCCAGCAGACGTTTAGGGGGCGCAGGCGAGACCCAGTACTTC. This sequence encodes CASRRLGGAGETQYF.